This paragraph reports one T cell receptor beta chain. This clone was seen a single time. This receptor's antigen is unknown. No per-base quality is available; no much larger clone lies one base away. This entry is derived from a study of shared clonotypes between healthy human individuals (dated by TCRdb to about 2020). General notes on the study: Three men and two women, aged 18 to 49 years, made up the cohort. Each donor's leukapheresis produced roughly between roughly 0.85 and 10 billion PBMCs. To increase sequencing depth and limit assay-specific biases, different laboratories used diverse techniques to prepare libraries and sequence TCR repertoires. To estimate repertoire size and how much clonotype sharing occurs between individuals, the study deeply sequenced the blood TCR repertoires of several healthy adults. For each donor, CD4 naive and CD4 memory were each given three plates, CD8 naive was given two plates, and CD8 memory was given one plate. General conclusions and limits of the study: Sharing across a few donors was observed for around 5% of naive CD4, over 3% of naive CD8, 2.3% of memory CD4, and around 0.44% of memory CD8 clonotypes. Because the study included only a small number of donors, the genetic and exposure-history diversity represented was limited. Pairwise subsampling led to the expectation that sequencing depth would affect the degree of clonotype sharing among donors. Rarefaction of sorted-subset datasets indicated incomplete sequencing despite the large sequencing depth. Compared with non-shared clonotypes, clonotypes shared by all four sorted-subset donors had higher generation probabilities. Naive subsets generally had larger estimated clonotype richness than memory subsets. Sampling was restricted to blood, and TCR repertoires in tissues likely differ from the TCR repertoires found in blood.

Measured from the cysteine to the phenylalanine, the CDR3 is 17 residues long. Of all the DNA, just the CDR3 is kept, 51 bases in frame from base 1. Reading the germline V gene gives CDR1 LGHNA and CDR2 YSLEER. V is cut back by 3 bases and J by 6 bases, with 9 bases in the junction unmatched. Using the deep immunoSEQ assay, TCR CDR3 regions were amplified from genomic DNA by multiplex PCR. Extracted genomic DNA from each cell subset was distributed evenly across all wells of several immunoSEQ 96-well plates, and each plate was treated as a replicate. Each replicate PCR for sorted subsets received 200 ng genomic DNA, equal to roughly 33,000 T cell genomes. The purified libraries were quantified using a Qubit 3.0 fluorometer, sized with a Bioanalyzer 2100, and then quantified again using the KAPA Library Quantification kit. Every immunoSEQ 96-well plate was sequenced on a dedicated single-read 150-cycle Illumina NextSeq 550 flow cell. The authors processed their data as follows. Because the immunoSEQ output held only junctional sequences and lacked quality scores, the filtering could not match the filtering applied to full-length reads. To assign V/J genes and CDR3, sequences were annotated using PyIR, a Python wrapper for IgBLAST v1.9, with IMGT germline references. Reads with weak V/J assignments (E-value above 1e-6), missing CDR3, stop codons, out-of-frame junctions, or ambiguous translated residues were removed. A V3J clonotype was defined by an identical inferred V gene, J gene, and CDR3 amino acid sequence. Percentage overlap between repertoires was calculated by dividing the number of shared unique clonotypes by the size of the smaller repertoire. RTK rarefaction, the Chao1 estimator, and Recon v2.1 estimates of unobserved clonotypes were used to assess repertoire richness. OLGA was used to compute generation probabilities for all TCRbeta clonotypes that the gDNA method yielded from a handful of donors. Not all clones reach the TCRdb copy of this immuneACCESS table, which keeps in-frame sequences only. Checked studies attribute under half of the gap to unresolved V genes and leave the rest unexplained. D and trimming come from the DNA, and the V and J calls and clone size come from that table. For this sample there are roughly 1,800,000 clones; about 95% appear just once. The ten largest account for approximately 1% of the sample.

CD8 naive samples were CD45RO-negative cells positively selected for CCR7, giving a CD45RA+CCR7+ population that excluded TemRA cells. The donors were healthy, HIV-negative adults with no recently reported acute infections or vaccinations. Every donor was a Caucasian adult living in Nashville, Tennessee, USA. After blood collection by leukapheresis, PBMCs were isolated using Ficoll-Histopaque density gradient centrifugation and then cryopreserved in the vapor phase of liquid nitrogen. Analytical flow cytometry was used to check the purity and quantity of each magnetically sorted T cell population. Genomic DNA was isolated from every sorted fraction and measured by UV absorbance on a Nanodrop 2000c.

The chain is made from TRBV4-3 and TRBJ2-4; 12 nucleotides in the junction match TRBD1. The TCR sequence derives from a man in his late teens or twenties in good health. The source material was naive CD8+ T cells sorted from blood. This specimen's cell subset or site label, per the study, means: CD45RA+CCR7+. The DNA sequence is as follows: TGCGCCAGCAGCCACTCCGGGACAGGGGGCGAAGGAAACATTCAGTACTTC. It codes for CASSHSGTGGEGNIQYF.